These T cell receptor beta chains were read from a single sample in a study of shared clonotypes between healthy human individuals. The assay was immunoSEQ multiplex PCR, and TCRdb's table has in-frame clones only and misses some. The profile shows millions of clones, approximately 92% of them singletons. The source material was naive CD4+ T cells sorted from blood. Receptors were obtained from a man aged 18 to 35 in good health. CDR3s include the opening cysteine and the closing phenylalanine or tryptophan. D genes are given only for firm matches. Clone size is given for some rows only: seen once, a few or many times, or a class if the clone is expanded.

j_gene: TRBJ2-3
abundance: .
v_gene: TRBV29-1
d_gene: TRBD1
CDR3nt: TGCAGCGTTGGACCGAAGTCTGGACAGGGGAGCACAGATACGCAGTATTTT
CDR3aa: CSVGPKSGQGSTDTQYF

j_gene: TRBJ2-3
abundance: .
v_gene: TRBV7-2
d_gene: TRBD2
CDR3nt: TGTGCCAGCAGCCCGGGACTAGCGGGAGGGCGCACAGATACGCAGTATTTT
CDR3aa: CASSPGLAGGRTDTQYF

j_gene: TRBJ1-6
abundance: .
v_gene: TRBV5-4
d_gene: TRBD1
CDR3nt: TGTGCCAGCAGCCCGGGGACAGGGCCATCACCCCTCCACTTT
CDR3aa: CASSPGTGPSPLHF

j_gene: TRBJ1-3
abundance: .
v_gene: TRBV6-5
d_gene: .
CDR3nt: TGTGCCAGCAGTTGGAGAAACACCATATATTTT
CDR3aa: CASSWRNTIYF

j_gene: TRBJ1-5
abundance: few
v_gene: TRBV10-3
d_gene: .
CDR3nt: TGTGCCATCAGTGGGGGCAATTGGCAGCCCCAGCATTTT
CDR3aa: CAISGGNWQPQHF

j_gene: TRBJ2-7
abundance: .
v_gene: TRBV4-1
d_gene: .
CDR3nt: TGCGCCAGCAGTTATACCGGGACTGGCTCGTACGAGCAGTACTTC
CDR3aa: CASSYTGTGSYEQYF

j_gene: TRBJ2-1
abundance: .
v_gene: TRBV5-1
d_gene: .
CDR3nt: TGCGCCAGCAGCTTTAATGCCGGGACAAACAATGAGCAGTTCTTC
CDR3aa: CASSFNAGTNNEQFF

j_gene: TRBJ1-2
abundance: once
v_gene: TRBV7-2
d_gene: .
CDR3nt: TGTGCCAGCAGCCTTTCAACAGGCTATGGCTACACCTTC
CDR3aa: CASSLSTGYGYTF

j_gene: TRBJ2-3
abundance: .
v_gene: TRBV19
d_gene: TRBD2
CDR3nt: TGTGCCAGTAGTAGTGGCGGGGGGGCCAATTTGTATTTT
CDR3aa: CASSSGGGANLYF

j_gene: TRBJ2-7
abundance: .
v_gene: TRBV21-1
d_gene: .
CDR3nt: TGTGCCAGCAGCAAATCGCACTGGCGGGGGTTTTCTTGCGAGCAGTACTTC
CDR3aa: CASSKSHWRGFSCEQYF

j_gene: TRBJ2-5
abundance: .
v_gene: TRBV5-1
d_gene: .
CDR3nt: TGCGCCAGCAGCCCGGACCCACAGGGTCGGGAGACCCAGTACTTC
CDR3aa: CASSPDPQGRETQYF

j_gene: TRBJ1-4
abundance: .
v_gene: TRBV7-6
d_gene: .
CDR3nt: TGTGCCAGCAGCTTAAGGGGAGAAGAAAAACTGTTTTTT
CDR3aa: CASSLRGEEKLFF

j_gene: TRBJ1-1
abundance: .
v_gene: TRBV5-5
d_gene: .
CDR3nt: TGTGCCAGCAGCCCCGGGAGGCGGAATTTGGTCACTGAAGCTTTCTTT
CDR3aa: CASSPGRRNLVTEAFF

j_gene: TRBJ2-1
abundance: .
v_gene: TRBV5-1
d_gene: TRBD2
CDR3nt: TGCGCCAGCAGCTTCACCCTAGCGGGGGGGCACAATGAGCAGTTCTTC
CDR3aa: CASSFTLAGGHNEQFF

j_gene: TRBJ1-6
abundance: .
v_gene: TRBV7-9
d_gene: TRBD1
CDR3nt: TGTGCCAGCAGCACGGGACAGGCGGGCAATTCACCCCTCCACTTT
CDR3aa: CASSTGQAGNSPLHF

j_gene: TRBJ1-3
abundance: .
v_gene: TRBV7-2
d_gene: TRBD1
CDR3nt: TGTGCCAGCAGCTCACAGGGGGCCTCTGGAAACACCATATATTTT
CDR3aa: CASSSQGASGNTIYF

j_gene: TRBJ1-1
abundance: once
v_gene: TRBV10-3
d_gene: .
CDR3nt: TGTGCCATCGGCACTACTCCGGACACTGAAGCTTTCTTT
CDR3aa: CAIGTTPDTEAFF

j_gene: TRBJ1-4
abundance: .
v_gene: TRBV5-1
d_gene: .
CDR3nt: TGCGCCAGCAGCTTGGAAGAGGACGGTTTTAATGAAAAACTGTTTTTT
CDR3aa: CASSLEEDGFNEKLFF

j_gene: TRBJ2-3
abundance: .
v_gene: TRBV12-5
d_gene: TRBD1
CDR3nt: TGTGCTAGTGGCAGTCTACGAAACGGACAGGACACAGATACGCAGTATTTT
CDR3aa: CASGSLRNGQDTDTQYF

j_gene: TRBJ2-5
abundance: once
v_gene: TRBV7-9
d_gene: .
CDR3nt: TGTGCCAGCAGCTTAGCGGCGTGGGTACAGGAGATAGAGACCCAGTACTTC
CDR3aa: CASSLAAWVQEIETQYF

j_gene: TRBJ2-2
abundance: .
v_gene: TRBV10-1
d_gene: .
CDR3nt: TGCGCCAGCAGTAACCAGGGTCCCGGGGAGCTGTTTTTT
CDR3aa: CASSNQGPGELFF

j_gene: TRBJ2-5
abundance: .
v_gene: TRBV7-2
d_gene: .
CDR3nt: TGTGCCAGCAGCCCCGGGACTTCTCAAGAGACCCAGTACTTC
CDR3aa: CASSPGTSQETQYF

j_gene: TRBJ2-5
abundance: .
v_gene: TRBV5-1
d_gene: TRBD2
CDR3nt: TGCGCCAGCGAGGGACTAGAAGAGACCCAGTACTTC
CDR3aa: CASEGLEETQYF

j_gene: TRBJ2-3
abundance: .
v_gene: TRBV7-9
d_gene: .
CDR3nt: TGTGCCAGCAGCCCTACCCTTACGCAGTATTTT
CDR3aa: CASSPTLTQYF

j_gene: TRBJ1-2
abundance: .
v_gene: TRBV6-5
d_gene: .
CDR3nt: TGTGCCAGCAGTTACTCGGCCCGCCCAAGTGTTTATGGCTACACCTTC
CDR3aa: CASSYSARPSVYGYTF

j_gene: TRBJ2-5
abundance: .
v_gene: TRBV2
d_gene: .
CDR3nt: TGTGCCAGCAGCTTATCAGAGACCCAGTACTTC
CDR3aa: CASSLSETQYF

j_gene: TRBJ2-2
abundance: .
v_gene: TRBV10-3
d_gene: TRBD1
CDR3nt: TGTGCCATCAGCGACCTTACCGGGACAGTTTCAACCGGGGAGCTGTTTTTT
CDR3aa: CAISDLTGTVSTGELFF

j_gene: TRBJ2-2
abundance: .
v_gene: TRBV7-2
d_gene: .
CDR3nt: TGTGCCAGCAGCTTTGGCTCCGTGGGGGGGGAGCTGTTTTTT
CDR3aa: CASSFGSVGGELFF

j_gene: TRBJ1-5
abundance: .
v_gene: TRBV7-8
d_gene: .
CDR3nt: TGTGCCAGCAGCCCGGGATATCCTTATAGCAATCAGCCCCAGCATTTT
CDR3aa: CASSPGYPYSNQPQHF

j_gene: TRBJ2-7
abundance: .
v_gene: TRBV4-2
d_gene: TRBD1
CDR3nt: TGTGCCAGCAGCCCGAGGGCGGGACAGGCCTACGAGCAGTACTTC
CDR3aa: CASSPRAGQAYEQYF